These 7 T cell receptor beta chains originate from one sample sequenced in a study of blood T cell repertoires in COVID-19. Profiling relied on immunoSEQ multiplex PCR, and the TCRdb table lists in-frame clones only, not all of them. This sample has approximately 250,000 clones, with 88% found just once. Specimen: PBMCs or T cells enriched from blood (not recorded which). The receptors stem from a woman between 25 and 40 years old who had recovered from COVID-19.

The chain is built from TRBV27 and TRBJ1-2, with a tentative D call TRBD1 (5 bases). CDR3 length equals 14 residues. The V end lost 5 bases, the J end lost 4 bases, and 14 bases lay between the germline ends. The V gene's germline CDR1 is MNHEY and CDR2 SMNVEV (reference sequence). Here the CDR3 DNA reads TGTGCCAGCAGTACCTCAGACAGAGGCTATGGCTACACCTTC. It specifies CASSTSDRGYGYTF.

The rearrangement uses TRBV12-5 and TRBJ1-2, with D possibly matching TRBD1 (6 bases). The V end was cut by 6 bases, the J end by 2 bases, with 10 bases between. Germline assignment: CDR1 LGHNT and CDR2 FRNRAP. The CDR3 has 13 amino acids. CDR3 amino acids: CASGIGQNYGYTF. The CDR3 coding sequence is TGTGCTAGTGGAATAGGACAGAACTATGGCTACACCTTC. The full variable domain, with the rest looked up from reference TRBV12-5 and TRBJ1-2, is DARVTQTPRHKVTEMGQEVTMRCQPILGHNTVFWYRQTMMQGLELLAYFRNRAPLDDSGMPKDRFSAEMPDATLATLKIQPSEPRDSAVYFCASGIGQNYGYTFGSGTRLTVV.

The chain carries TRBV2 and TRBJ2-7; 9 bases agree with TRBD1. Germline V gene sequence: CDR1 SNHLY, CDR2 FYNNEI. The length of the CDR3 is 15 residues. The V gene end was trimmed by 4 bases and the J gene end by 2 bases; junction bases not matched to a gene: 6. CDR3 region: CASSGRTGETYEQYF. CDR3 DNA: TGTGCCAGCAGTGGTAGGACAGGGGAGACCTACGAGCAGTACTTC.

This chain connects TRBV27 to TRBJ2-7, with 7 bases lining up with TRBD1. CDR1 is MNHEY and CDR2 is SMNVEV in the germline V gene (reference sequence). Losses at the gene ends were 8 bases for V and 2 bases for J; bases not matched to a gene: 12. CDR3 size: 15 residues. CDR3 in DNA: TGTGCCAGCCGACCCAATCGACAGGGAACCTACGAGCAGTACTTC. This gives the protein CASRPNRQGTYEQYF.

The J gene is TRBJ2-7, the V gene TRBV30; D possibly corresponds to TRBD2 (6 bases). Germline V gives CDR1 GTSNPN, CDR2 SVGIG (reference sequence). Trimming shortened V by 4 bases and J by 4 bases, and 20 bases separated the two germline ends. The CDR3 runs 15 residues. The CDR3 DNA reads TGTGCCTGGAATTTTGACGGGGGAAAATTTTACGAGCAGTACTTC. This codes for CAWNFDGGKFYEQYF.

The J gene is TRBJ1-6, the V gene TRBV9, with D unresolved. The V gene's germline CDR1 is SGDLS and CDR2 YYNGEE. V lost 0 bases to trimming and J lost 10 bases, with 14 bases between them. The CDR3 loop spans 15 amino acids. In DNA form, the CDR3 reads TGTGCCAGCAGCGTAGTTGCGGGAGGTGGATCACCCCTCCACTTT. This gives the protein CASSVVAGGGSPLHF. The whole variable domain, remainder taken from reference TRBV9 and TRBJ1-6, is DSGVTQTPKHLITATGQRVTLRCSPRSGDLSVYWYQQSLDQGLQFLIQYYNGEERAKGNILERFSAQQFPDLHSELNLSSLELGDSALYFCASSVVAGGGSPLHFGNGTRLTVT.

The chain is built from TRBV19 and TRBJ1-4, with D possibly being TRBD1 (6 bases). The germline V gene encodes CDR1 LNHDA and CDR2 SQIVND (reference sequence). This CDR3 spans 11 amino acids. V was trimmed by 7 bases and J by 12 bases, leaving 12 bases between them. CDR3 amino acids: CASIKNRELFF. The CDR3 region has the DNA TGTGCCAGTATCAAAAACAGGGAACTGTTTTTT.